This section outlines one T cell receptor beta chain sequence together with its context. Its antigen has not been determined. No base quality values were provided; no much bigger clone lies one nucleotide off. The data derive from a study of T-cell memory formation after mild COVID-19 (dated by TCRdb to 2020 to 2023). Notes on the research overall: TCR sequence clusters from the two donors were found to be largely donor specific. In two donors, T-cell clones that expanded and contracted after mild COVID-19 were followed by sequencing TCRalpha and TCRbeta repertoires longitudinally. The cohort was made up of two young adult volunteers, one female and one male, who were previously healthy.

Ficoll-Paque density gradient centrifugation was the method used to isolate PBMCs. Instrument used: Illumina NovaSeq 6000. TCRalpha and TCRbeta cDNA libraries were built by 5'RACE with constant-segment primers, adding sample barcodes and unique molecular identifiers. Trizol reagent was used to extract RNA from every sample. Library amplification was performed in two PCR steps, and a second sample barcode and Illumina TruSeq adapters were introduced in the second step. Sequencing of libraries was performed on an Illumina NovaSeq with 2 x 150 bp paired-end reads. In the paper's pipeline: With migec v1.2.7, reads were demultiplexed and then collapsed into UMI-guided consensus sequences. Using mixcr v2.1.11, UMI consensuses were aligned to TRA and TRB V and J templates and then assembled into clonotypes. A clonotype was counted as expanded or contracted only when both edgeR and NoisET called the clonotype significant, with the noise models trained on biological replicates. For edgeR calls, the thresholds were a false discovery rate-adjusted p below 0.01 and a log2 fold-change of 1. As an exploratory analysis of dynamics, max-normalized trajectories of the 1000 most abundant clonotypes were examined by PCA with hierarchical clustering. The CD4 or CD8 phenotype of responding clones was assigned using the separately sequenced CD4+ and CD8+ repertoires. Clones were called with MiXCR by TCRdb after fastp trimmed the public reads at Q25, and only in-frame beta chains were retained. One record per CDR3 amino acid sequence lists the most common genes and DNA. The V and J calls reflect TCRdb's pipeline rather than the authors' work. This sample is represented by roughly 500,000 distinct CDR3 sequences; about a fifth of them were singletons. The ten largest clones capture around an eighth of the sample.

The research as a whole found: Clones contracting from day 15 to 85 had balanced CD4/CD8 phenotypes, while a second wave expanding from day 15 to 37 was biased towards CD4+. Only a couple of mild cases were covered by the study, and larger cohorts that include severe cases with pre-infection samples were considered necessary. SARS-CoV-2 specificity was not confirmed for the second-wave clones peaking on day 37. Contracting CD4+ clones were found mainly in CM and EM memory subsets, while CD8+ clones were enriched in EMRA. Some responding clones were detected in pre-infection memory, which suggested that pre-existing cross-reactive memory T cells had joined the SARS-CoV-2 response.

The sequence was obtained from an adult woman who had mild COVID-19 (a few samples of this study predate the infection). The sample titles of this study are shuffled in the database, so cell type and time point are left out; the donor was told from shared clones. The sample taken for sequencing was PBMCs or a T cell subset sorted from them (not recorded which).

The CDR3 reads CASMRVSGSYYEQYF. The bases are TGTGCCAGTATGAGGGTAAGCGGATCATACTACGAGCAGTACTTC. The V and J segments used are TRBV19 and TRBJ2-7, with TRBD2 as a weak D call on 5 bases. From the germline V gene (reference sequence), CDR1 is LNHDA and CDR2 is SQIVND. The junction carries 19 bases between V and J, which are trimmed by 7 bases and 3 bases respectively. Spanning cysteine to phenylalanine, the CDR3 consists of 15 amino acids. The kept DNA is CDR3 alone, 45 bases in frame from the first base.